Presented here are 15 T cell receptor beta chains from one specimen sequenced in a study of T-cell memory formation after mild COVID-19. A single record per CDR3 protein comes from TCRdb applying MiXCR to the 5' RACE reads. The table records about 350,000 distinct CDR3 sequences, roughly 13% of them present only once. The sequenced sample was PBMCs or a T cell subset sorted from them (not recorded which). The receptors shown here come from a man in his late teens or twenties who had mild COVID-19 (a few samples of this study predate the infection). Cell type and time point are not known.

This clonotype came up a few times. The CDR3 region is CASSPMGTTNEKLFF. CDR3 coding DNA: TGCGCCAGCAGCCCGATGGGGACAACTAATGAAAAACTGTTTTTT. The V call is TRBV5-1, the J call TRBJ1-4; D is unresolved. From germline, CDR1 is SGHRS and CDR2 YFSETQ. V shed 4 bases and J shed 0 bases, with 10 bases lying between them. The CDR3 has 15 residues.

The chain links TRBV5-1 to TRBJ2-1; D ambiguous. The CDR3 has 13 residues. Germline assignment: CDR1 SGHRS and CDR2 YFSETQ. The ends were cut back, 5 bases at V and 5 bases at J, with 11 bases in the middle. The CDR3 nucleotides read TGCGCCAGCAGTTGGGTATCGAACAATGAGCAGTTCTTC. This translates into CASSWVSNNEQFF.

The V call is TRBV20-1, the J call TRBJ2-1, with D uncertain. CDR3 length: 12 residues. The V and J ends lost 7 bases and 6 bases respectively, with 13 bases between them. Germline CDR1 is DFQATT and CDR2 is SNEGSKA (reference sequence). The CDR3 sequence: CSVTSLANEQFF. CDR3 coding DNA: TGCAGTGTTACATCCCTCGCCAATGAGCAGTTCTTC.

DNA for the CDR3: TGTGCCAGCAGCCAAGTTCGCGGGGGCACCGGGGAGCTGTTTTTT. This encodes CASSQVRGGTGELFF. The chain has TRBV14 and TRBJ2-2, with TRBD2 matching 7 bases. Germline loops: CDR1 SGHDN, CDR2 FVKESK. With 1 base clipped from V and 4 bases from J, the junction kept 3 bases outside the gene matches. The CDR3 spans 15 residues.

There are many counts of this clonotype. The rearrangement links TRBV6-5 to TRBJ2-7; 9 bases map to TRBD1. CDR1 and CDR2 (germline): MNHEY, SVGAGI. CDR3 size: 14 residues. V gave up 6 bases and J gave up 7 bases; unmatched junction bases: 10. Here the CDR3 DNA reads TGTGCCAGCAGGGATTCGGGACAGGGACGGGAGCAGTACTTC. Encoded protein: CASRDSGQGREQYF.

The rearrangement links TRBV12-3 or TRBV12-4 to TRBJ2-7; no reliable D call. Trimming removed 1 base at V and 6 bases at J, with 13 bases between. This CDR3 has 14 residues. DNA of the CDR3: TGTGCCAGCAGTTTAGTTTTGGGCCGGCCCGAGCAGTACTTC. The encoded protein is CASSLVLGRPEQYF.

The CDR3 is CASSLWTAGELFF. CDR3 nucleotides: TGTGCCAGCAGCCTTTGGACAGCCGGGGAGCTGTTTTTT. The chain uses TRBV11-2 and TRBJ2-2; D perhaps matches TRBD1 (6 bases). Germline V gene lookup returns CDR1 SGHAT and CDR2 FQNNGV. This CDR3 region has 13 residues. Trimming removed 5 bases from V and 6 bases from J, with 10 bases in between.

This clonotype has just a few counts. J is TRBJ1-2 and V is TRBV28; the D gene is possibly TRBD1 (5 bases). Germline loops: CDR1 MDHEN, CDR2 SYDVKM. The length of the CDR3 is 13 residues. Trimming took 6 bases from V and 7 from J, leaving 15 bases between them. In DNA, the CDR3 is TGTGCCAGCAGGGGCTTGGGGGTAGCTGGCTACACCTTC. Protein sequence: CASRGLGVAGYTF.

The CDR3 is CSARAMEGWARGLTDTQYF. The CDR3 region has the DNA TGCAGTGCTAGAGCTATGGAAGGGTGGGCCAGGGGGTTGACAGATACGCAGTATTTT. The chain is built from TRBV20-1 and TRBJ2-3; 7 bases map to TRBD1. Germline V lookup: CDR1 DFQATT, CDR2 SNEGSKA (reference sequence). Trimming at V came to 1 base and at J to 3 bases, leaving 19 bases not matched to a gene. CDR3 length: 19 residues.

This clonotype was observed a handful of times. The rearrangement links TRBV6-6 to TRBJ2-5, with D unresolved. This CDR3 has 13 amino acids. V dropped 6 bases and J dropped 5 bases, with 13 bases sitting between them. Germline-derived CDR1 and CDR2 are MNHNY and SVGAGI (reference sequence). Here the CDR3 reads CASRAENRETQYF. CDR3 sequence (DNA): TGTGCCAGCAGGGCCGAAAATCGGGAGACCCAGTACTTC.

The genes are TRBV2 and TRBJ1-1; the D gene is possibly TRBD1 (6 bases). Germline-derived CDR1 and CDR2 are SNHLY and FYNNEI. V was shortened by 9 bases and J by 1 base, with 18 bases between the two germline ends. This CDR3 is 15 amino acids long. CDR3 sequence: CARLMGGAGNTEAFF. DNA for the CDR3: TGTGCCAGACTGATGGGGGGCGCTGGGAACACTGAAGCTTTCTTT.

This clonotype was observed at least ten times. This chain links TRBV7-2 with TRBJ1-3; D possibly corresponds to TRBD1 (5 bases). V lost 5 bases to trimming and J lost 0 bases, with 11 bases between them. The CDR3 runs to 15 residues. Germline CDR1 and CDR2: SGHTA and FQGNSA. Written as DNA, the CDR3 is TGTGCCAGCAGCACGGGGCCCAGCTCTGGAAACACCATATATTTT. Encoded protein: CASSTGPSSGNTIYF.

Ten or more counts support this clonotype. V and J are TRBV5-1 and TRBJ2-5, with D unclear. Trimming took 6 bases from V and 4 from J, leaving 13 bases between them. From germline, CDR1 is SGHRS and CDR2 YFSETQ. The CDR3 covers 13 residues. This CDR3 reads CASTLERRETQYF. In nucleotides, the CDR3 is TGCGCCAGCACCCTAGAAAGGCGAGAGACCCAGTACTTC.

V is TRBV5-1 and J is TRBJ1-3; 7 positions agree with TRBD1. The CDR3 is 12 amino acids. Trimming at V came to 0 bases and at J to 11 bases, leaving 2 bases not matched to a gene. Germline V gene lookup returns CDR1 SGHRS and CDR2 YFSETQ. The CDR3 nucleotides are TGCGCCAGCAGCTTGGGGACAGGCTCCATATATTTT. Amino acids: CASSLGTGSIYF. Full variable domain (rest looked up from reference TRBV5-1 and TRBJ1-3): KAGVTQTPRYLIKTRGQQVTLSCSPISGHRSVSWYQQTPGQGLQFLFEYFSETQRNKGNFPGRFSGRQFSNSRSEMNVSTLELGDSALYLCASSLGTGSIYFGEGSWLTVV.

This clonotype has more than one count but fewer than ten. The rearrangement joins TRBV9 to TRBJ2-7; D ambiguous. V lost 2 bases to trimming and J lost 3 bases, with 9 bases between them. The CDR3 loop spans 13 amino acids. CDR1 SGDLS and CDR2 YYNGEE come from the germline V gene. In nucleotides, the CDR3 is TGTGCCAGCAGCGTTGGTCAGGACTACGAGCAGTACTTC. Its translation: CASSVGQDYEQYF.